Below, 9 T cell receptor beta chains from the same sample are listed, as sequenced in a study of cytotoxic CD8 clonotypes in ibrutinib-treated CLL. Sequencing used immunoSEQ multiplex PCR; TCRdb keeps in-frame clones, though not all of them. The repertoire holds fewer than 200,000 clones, with 70% to 85% as singletons. The specimen comprised PBMCs, sampled after 24 months of ibrutinib treatment. The receptor set was obtained from a human donor with chronic lymphocytic leukemia.

The DNA of the CDR3 is TGTGCCAGCAGCCCCGGACTTGTCTACGAGCAGTACTTC. This gives the protein CASSPGLVYEQYF. The chain combines TRBV7-8 with TRBJ2-7, with D possibly matching TRBD2 (5 bases). The germline CDR1 and CDR2 sequences are SGHVS and FQNEAQ. The CDR3 sequence is 13 residues long. V was shortened by 5 bases and J by 3 bases, with 11 bases between the two germline ends.

There are a few counts of this clone. V gene TRBV5-1 combines with J gene TRBJ2-3; perhaps TRBD2 as D (7 bases). Germline V gives CDR1 SGHRS, CDR2 YFSETQ. CDR3 length equals 15 residues. V shed 4 bases and J shed 8 bases, with 20 bases lying between them. CDR3 sequence (DNA): TGCGCCAGCAGCCCGGGGGCTAGCGGTGGAAGTACGCAGTATTTT. Protein: CASSPGASGGSTQYF.

The chain has TRBV18 and TRBJ1-1; D might be TRBD1 (5 bases). The germline CDR1 and CDR2 sequences are KGHSH and LQKENI. V lost 6 bases and J lost 6, with 14 bases in between. The CDR3 has 13 amino acids. The CDR3 region is CASSPVGGPEAFF. CDR3 in DNA: TGTGCCAGCTCCCCCGTGGGGGGTCCTGAAGCTTTCTTT.

The chain links TRBV19 to TRBJ2-7; D might be TRBD1 (5 bases). V dropped 6 bases and J dropped 4 bases, with 22 bases sitting between them. The CDR3 loop spans 16 amino acids. The germline V gene has CDR1 LNHDA and CDR2 SQIVND (reference sequence). CDR3 sequence reads: CASSPSSAGPAYEQYF. The CDR3 nucleotides read TGTGCCAGTAGCCCTTCCTCGGCAGGGCCTGCTTACGAGCAGTACTTC.

This rearrangement joins TRBV11-2 to TRBJ2-2; TRBD2 aligns across 9 bases. From germline, CDR1 is SGHAT and CDR2 FQNNGV. V lost 5 bases, J lost 5 bases, and 9 bases stayed unmatched. The CDR3 consists of 16 residues. The CDR3 reads CASSKMVAGETGELFF. The CDR3 bases are TGTGCCAGCAGCAAGATGGTAGCGGGAGAGACCGGGGAGCTGTTTTTT.

Concerning this clone itself: Germline and junction disagree at one end, which may indicate a read error. V and J are TRBV29-1 and TRBJ2-6, with D unresolved. This CDR3 has 11 amino acids. CDR1 is SQVTM and CDR2 is ANQGSEA in the germline V gene. The CDR3 here is CSVVGANVLTF. The CDR3 coding sequence is TGCAGTGTTGTGGGGGCCAACGTCCTGACTTTC.

The chain recombines TRBV27 with TRBJ2-6, with 7 nucleotides matching TRBD2. The CDR3 sequence is 14 residues long. Per germline, CDR1 MNHEY and CDR2 SMNVEV (reference sequence). With 6 bases clipped from V and 2 bases from J, the junction kept 1 base outside the gene matches. CDR3 sequence: CASSRGAGANVLTF. CDR3 bases: TGTGCCAGCAGCCGGGGGGCTGGGGCCAACGTCCTGACTTTC.

The table lists this clone with many counts. This chain connects TRBV9 to TRBJ2-5, with 8 nucleotides matching TRBD2. This CDR3 has 14 amino acids. With 3 bases clipped from V and 5 bases from J, the junction kept 6 bases outside the gene matches. Germline V lookup: CDR1 SGDLS, CDR2 YYNGEE. CDR3 sequence reads: CASSAGGTVETQYF. Here the CDR3 DNA reads TGTGCCAGCAGCGCGGGAGGGACGGTGGAGACCCAGTACTTC.

The chain combines TRBV6-5 with TRBJ1-4, with D possibly matching TRBD1 (6 bases). V shed 2 bases and J shed 7 bases, with 17 bases lying between them. This CDR3 has 16 residues. Germline V lookup: CDR1 MNHEY, CDR2 SVGAGI. CDR3 loop: CASSYGSQGRGEKLFF. The DNA of the CDR3 is TGTGCCAGCAGTTACGGCTCTCAGGGGAGAGGTGAAAAACTGTTTTTT.